Presented here are 27 T cell receptor beta chains from one specimen sequenced in a study of identical twins. TCRdb fed the 5' RACE reads into MiXCR, producing one record per CDR3 protein. The sample has some 790,000 distinct CDR3 sequences, 15% to 20% seen once. The same data also contributed to another study, on T cells expressing NK-cell markers.

Sequencing was performed on PBMCs. The receptor set was obtained from a woman aged 18-29 years in good health.

There are many counts of this clonotype. This rearrangement joins TRBV11-3 to TRBJ2-5, with 9 bases matching TRBD1. Unmatched junction bases numbered 13, after V lost 8 bases and J lost 6 bases. Germline V gene data show CDR1 as SGHNT and CDR2 as YENEEA. The CDR3 has 15 residues. CDR3 amino acids: CASGHRDRVGKTQYF. The CDR3 bases are TGTGCCAGCGGCCACCGGGACAGGGTCGGGAAGACCCAGTACTTC.

This chain's CDR3 is CASSSQGSLSGANVLTF. CDR3 DNA sequence: TGTGCCAGCAGCTCTCAGGGTTCGTTATCTGGGGCCAACGTCCTGACTTTC. This rearrangement joins TRBV7-2 to TRBJ2-6; D possibly corresponds to TRBD1 (5 bases). The germline V and J ends were trimmed by 4 bases and 1 base, with 14 bases remaining between them. This CDR3 spans 17 amino acids. Germline CDR1 and CDR2: SGHTA and FQGNSA.

The chain couples TRBV14 to TRBJ2-7; D might be TRBD2 (5 bases). V was pared by 0 bases and J by 0 bases, with 9 bases between. The CDR3 length is 15 residues. CDR1 and CDR2 from the germline V gene are SGHDN and FVKESK. Here the CDR3 reads CASSQETGSSYEQYF. In nucleotides, the CDR3 is TGTGCCAGCAGCCAAGAGACGGGGAGCTCCTACGAGCAGTACTTC.

As DNA, the CDR3 is TGTGCCAGCAGCGGCGGCACCAATCAGCCCCAGCATTTT. Protein product: CASSGGTNQPQHF. The chain has TRBV6-6 and TRBJ1-5; D call uncertain. The germline CDR1 and CDR2 sequences are MNHNY and SVGAGI (reference sequence). The CDR3 contains 13 residues. Trimming left V 6 bases short and J 3 bases short, with 9 bases between.

The chain couples TRBV12-3 or TRBV12-4 to TRBJ2-2; the match to TRBD2 covers 9 bases. There are 16 residues in the CDR3. The junction had 8 bases not matched to a gene; V was cut back by 3 bases and J by 6 bases. The CDR3 protein is CASSFRRGGRAGELFF. The DNA of the CDR3 is TGTGCCAGCAGTTTTCGGCGGGGGGGAAGGGCCGGGGAGCTGTTTTTT.

The chain recombines TRBV20-1 with TRBJ2-3, with D unresolved. V was clipped by 4 bases and J by 3 bases, with 17 bases between them. Germline CDR1 is DFQATT and CDR2 is SNEGSKA (reference sequence). The CDR3 runs to 15 residues. In nucleotides, the CDR3 is TGCAGTGCTATTTTTCCGGACGCGACAACAGATACGCAGTATTTT. Translated, it gives CSAIFPDATTDTQYF.

The chain is built from TRBV7-9 and TRBJ2-7; D is unclear. The CDR3 is 12 residues long. V gave up 4 bases and J gave up 4 bases, with 8 bases separating them. Per the germline V gene, CDR1 is SEHNR and CDR2 is FQNEAQ (reference sequence). CDR3 sequence (DNA): TGTGCCAGCAGCTCCGCGGATTACGAGCAGTACTTC. Its translation is CASSSADYEQYF.

This clonotype was detected only a few times. This sequence joins TRBV9 and TRBJ1-2, with D possibly TRBD1 on 5 matching bases. Trimming removed 3 bases at V and 7 bases at J, with 13 bases between. Germline loops: CDR1 SGDLS, CDR2 YYNGEE. The CDR3 consists of 13 residues. This CDR3 reads CASSDSGRAGYTF. Here the CDR3 DNA reads TGTGCCAGCAGCGATTCAGGGCGGGCTGGCTACACCTTC.

This clonotype has only a few counts. The chain carries TRBV12-3 or TRBV12-4 and TRBJ1-1; 7 bases match TRBD1. The CDR3 runs to 11 residues. Unmatched junction bases numbered 5, after V lost 5 bases and J lost 11 bases. The CDR3 region is CASSNRGMAFF. The CDR3 coding sequence is TGTGCCAGCAGTAACAGGGGTATGGCTTTCTTT.

Remarks on this clonotype: One base away lies a much larger clone, so this may be a sequencing read error. The rearrangement links TRBV12-3 or TRBV12-4 to TRBJ1-2; D remains ambiguous. V lost 2 bases to trimming and J lost 4 bases, with 5 bases between them. The CDR3 length is 12 residues. The CDR3 loop reads CASSLKSYGYTF. CDR3 bases: TGTGCCAGCAGTTTAAAGAGCTATGGCTACACCTTC.

In its sample, this clonotype was seen a few times. V usage is TRBV12-3 or TRBV12-4 and J usage is TRBJ2-7; 11 nucleotides match TRBD2. Losses at the gene ends were 5 bases for V and 0 bases for J; bases not matched to a gene: 6. The CDR3 is 16 amino acids. CDR3 protein: CASSQGLAGYSYEQYF. The CDR3, as DNA: TGTGCCAGCAGTCAAGGACTAGCGGGCTACTCCTACGAGCAGTACTTC.

There are a few counts of this clonotype. The chain links TRBV11-2 to TRBJ2-7, with a tentative D call TRBD1 (6 bases). The V end lost 1 base, the J end lost 3 bases, and 13 bases lay between the germline ends. This CDR3 spans 15 amino acids. Per the germline V gene, CDR1 is SGHAT and CDR2 is FQNNGV. This CDR3 is CASSLVSRQDYEQYF. The CDR3 nucleotides are TGTGCCAGCAGCTTAGTATCAAGACAGGACTACGAGCAGTACTTC.

This chain uses TRBV20-1 with TRBJ2-1, with 10 bases lining up with TRBD2. The V segment lost 0 bases and the J segment 0 bases; nucleotides outside the gene matches: 5. Looked up from germline, CDR1 is DFQATT and CDR2 is SNEGSKA (reference sequence). The CDR3 covers 17 residues. The CDR3: CSARDRSSGSSYNEQFF. The CDR3 DNA sequence: TGCAGTGCTAGAGATCGGTCTAGCGGGAGCTCCTACAATGAGCAGTTCTTC.

Only a few counts were recorded for this clonotype. The rearrangement uses TRBV12-3 or TRBV12-4 and TRBJ1-1; perhaps TRBD1 as D (5 bases). The CDR3 length is 16 residues. Between the trimmed V and J ends, which lost 6 bases and 4 bases, there was a span of 21 bases. The CDR3 bases are TGTGCCAGCAGACCATGGGCAAGGGGCCGAGGCACTGAAGCTTTCTTT. Protein sequence: CASRPWARGRGTEAFF.

This clonotype was seen a few times. The chain combines TRBV5-6 with TRBJ1-2; 12 nucleotides line up with TRBD1. This CDR3 has 15 amino acids. V lost 2 bases and J lost 6; bases outside the gene matches: 5. Germline V gene data show CDR1 as SGHDT and CDR2 as YYEEEE. The CDR3 coding sequence is TGTGCCAGCAGCTTTGGGACAGGGGGCTTGAATGGCTACACCTTC. This codes for CASSFGTGGLNGYTF.

This clonotype was counted ten times or more. The J gene is TRBJ2-1, the V gene TRBV12-3 or TRBV12-4; 7 bases align to TRBD1. The CDR3 is 12 residues long. After removal of 5 bases from V and 8 bases from J, the junction contained 3 bases not matched to a gene. CDR3: CASSVQGHEQFF. The CDR3 region has the DNA TGTGCCAGCAGTGTACAGGGGCATGAGCAGTTCTTC.

This clonotype was seen many times. V usage is TRBV12-3 or TRBV12-4 and J usage is TRBJ2-1; 7 nucleotides agree with TRBD1. The CDR3 contains 13 residues. Unmatched junction bases numbered 5, after V lost 6 bases and J lost 6 bases. CDR3 sequence (DNA): TGTGCCAGCAGGCTACAGGGGAGCAATGAGCAGTTCTTC. Protein sequence: CASRLQGSNEQFF.

The chain combines TRBV5-1 with TRBJ2-1; TRBD2 matches 9 bases. CDR1 SGHRS and CDR2 YFSETQ come from the germline V gene. V shed 4 bases and J 0 bases; nucleotides not matched to a gene: 5. This CDR3 contains 16 residues. In DNA form, the CDR3 reads TGCGCCAGCAGCCGCAGCGGGGGGAGCTCCTACAATGAGCAGTTCTTC. Protein sequence: CASSRSGGSSYNEQFF.

The chain recombines TRBV29-1 with TRBJ2-7; 7 bases map to TRBD1. With 6 bases clipped from V and 6 bases from J, the junction kept 14 bases outside the gene matches. The CDR3 runs 14 residues. CDR1 SQVTM and CDR2 ANQGSEA come from the germline V gene. The CDR3 region has the DNA TGCAGCGTCGCCAGACAGGGAGCGGCATTCGAGCAGTACTTC. This encodes CSVARQGAAFEQYF.

This clonotype occurred a few times. V is TRBV14 and J is TRBJ2-6; 7 bases line up with TRBD1. This CDR3 comprises 18 residues. Germline V gives CDR1 SGHDN, CDR2 FVKESK. V shed 3 bases, J shed 4 bases, and the junction held 12 bases outside the gene matches. The CDR3 DNA reads as TGTGCCAGCAGCCAGCTAGACGATGACAGGGCCGGGGCCAACGTCCTGACTTTC. Translated: CASSQLDDDRAGANVLTF.

The V and J genes are TRBV7-9 and TRBJ2-2; maybe TRBD2 (6 bases). The CDR3 covers 15 residues. Germline V gene lookup returns CDR1 SEHNR and CDR2 FQNEAQ (reference sequence). The ends were cut back, 7 bases at V and 5 bases at J, with 17 bases in the middle. CDR3 sequence (DNA): TGTGCCAGCATCACACTCGCGGGATCGACCGGGGAGCTGTTTTTT. It encodes CASITLAGSTGELFF.

Many counts were recorded for this clonotype. CDR3 in amino acids: CASTDSGANVLTF. The DNA of the CDR3 is TGTGCCAGCACTGACTCTGGGGCCAACGTCCTGACTTTC. This chain links TRBV25-1 with TRBJ2-6; no reliable D call. With 7 bases removed from V and 0 bases from J, the gap between germline ends came to 4 bases. This CDR3 region has 13 residues. CDR1 MGHDK and CDR2 SYGVNS come from the germline V gene.

The chain employs TRBV15 and TRBJ2-7, with TRBD2 matching 9 bases. Germline V gene sequence: CDR1 LNHNV, CDR2 YYDKDF (reference sequence). The CDR3 length is 15 residues. The trim removed 4 bases at V and 4 bases at J, leaving 8 bases unmatched. The CDR3 reads CATSTRLAEKYEQYF. The CDR3 DNA is TGTGCCACCAGCACTCGACTAGCGGAAAAATACGAGCAGTACTTC.

The chain links TRBV5-5 to TRBJ2-7; D is perhaps TRBD1 or TRBD2 (5 bases each). V lost 2 bases and J lost 5, with 14 bases in between. The CDR3 is made up of 14 amino acids. The germline V gene encodes CDR1 SGHKS and CDR2 YYEKEE (reference sequence). The CDR3 is CASSFSPRGNEQYF. The CDR3 DNA reads TGTGCCAGCAGCTTTAGCCCGAGGGGCAACGAGCAGTACTTC. Combining the CDR3 with reference TRBV5-5 and TRBJ2-7 gives the whole variable domain DAGVTQSPTHLIKTRGQQVTLRCSPISGHKSVSWYQQVLGQGPQFIFQYYEKEERGRGNFPDRFSARQFPNYSSELNVNALLLGDSALYLCASSFSPRGNEQYFGPGTRLTVT.

This clonotype was observed a few times. This sequence joins TRBV15 and TRBJ2-2; D is possibly TRBD1 (5 bases). This CDR3 has 13 residues. CDR1 and CDR2 from the germline V gene are LNHNV and YYDKDF (reference sequence). The CDR3 loop reads CATVRVDTGELFF. CDR3 DNA: TGTGCGACGGTCAGGGTGGACACCGGGGAGCTGTTTTTT.

This clonotype has a handful of counts. This chain links TRBV7-2 with TRBJ2-1, with 8 positions matching TRBD1. The CDR3 is 16 amino acids. The germline gives CDR1 SGHTA, CDR2 FQGNSA. The J segment lost 6 bases and the V segment lost 5 bases, leaving 12 bases of the junction unmatched. The DNA for the CDR3 is TGTGCCAGCAGCCAGCGATGGGACAGGTTAACCAATGAGCAGTTCTTC. Translation: CASSQRWDRLTNEQFF.

This clonotype occurred a few times. The rearrangement links TRBV10-3 to TRBJ2-2; the match to TRBD2 covers 11 bases. Germline values: CDR1 ENHRY, CDR2 SYGVKD. The ends lost 0 bases at V and 0 bases at J; junction bases unmatched: 3. This CDR3 region has 18 residues. The CDR3 DNA sequence: TGTGCCATCAGTGAGTCGAGACTAGCGGGGTCGAACACCGGGGAGCTGTTTTTT. Translation gives CAISESRLAGSNTGELFF.